This is a list of T cell receptor beta chains from one sample in a study of neurological immune-mediated disorders. TCRdb analysed the 5' RACE reads with MiXCR anew, one entry per CDR3 protein. The sample holds tens of thousands of distinct CDR3 sequences, just over 2.5% seen once. The sample consisted of PBMCs. These receptors all stem from a woman in her 30s with multiple sclerosis. CDR3s include the opening cysteine and the closing phenylalanine or tryptophan. D genes are given only for firm matches. Clone size is not always given. Where it is, it says once, few, many or a class for expanded clones.

d_gene,j_gene,abundance,v_gene,CDR3aa,CDR3nt
NA,TRBJ2-3,NA,TRBV7-8,CASSFVGPTDTQYF,TGTGCCAGCAGCTTTGTGGGACCCACAGATACGCAGTATTTT
TRBD2,TRBJ2-7,many,TRBV5-5,CASSPKPGLAGVGSYEQYF,TGTGCCAGCAGCCCCAAGCCGGGACTAGCGGGAGTCGGGTCCTACGAGCAGTACTTC
NA,TRBJ2-5,many,TRBV7-2,CASRRAAEGETQYF,TGTGCCAGCAGGAGAGCAGCGGAGGGGGAGACCCAGTACTTC
NA,TRBJ2-6,many,TRBV5-1,CASSLEQFSGANVLTF,TGCGCCAGCAGCTTGGAACAGTTCTCTGGGGCCAACGTCCTGACTTTC
NA,TRBJ2-2,many,TRBV7-2,CASSFRTAGELFF,TGTGCCAGCAGCTTTCGCACGGCCGGGGAGCTGTTTTTT
TRBD2,TRBJ2-2,many,TRBV7-7,CASSHSGTSAPGELFF,TGTGCCAGCAGCCACTCCGGGACTAGCGCCCCCGGGGAGCTGTTTTTT
TRBD1,TRBJ1-5,many,TRBV20-1,CSAPGQGGNQPQHF,TGCAGTGCTCCGGGACAGGGGGGCAATCAGCCCCAGCATTTT
TRBD2,TRBJ2-7,many,TRBV7-2,CASSLSTSGPTYEQYF,TGTGCCAGCAGCTTATCGACTAGCGGGCCTACCTACGAGCAGTACTTC
TRBD2,TRBJ2-1,many,TRBV20-1,CSTTLAGMGNEQFF,TGCAGTACTACCTTAGCGGGAATGGGTAATGAGCAGTTCTTC
NA,TRBJ2-3,many,TRBV5-1,CASSLSQRGSSTDTQYF,TGCGCCAGCAGCTTGTCACAGAGGGGGAGTTCGACAGATACGCAGTATTTT
TRBD2,TRBJ2-2,many,TRBV5-1,CASSLLGLAGAAGELFF,TGCGCCAGCAGCTTATTGGGCCTAGCGGGAGCGGCCGGGGAGCTGTTTTTT
NA,TRBJ2-2,many,TRBV20-1,CSARSPTRNTGELFF,TGCAGTGCTAGATCCCCTACTAGGAACACCGGGGAGCTGTTTTTT
NA,TRBJ2-2,many,TRBV20-1,CSARDRSPNTGELFF,TGCAGTGCTAGAGATAGAAGCCCCAACACCGGGGAGCTGTTTTTT
NA,TRBJ1-6,many,TRBV28,CASTHGQFNSPLHF,TGTGCCAGCACCCACGGGCAGTTTAATTCACCCCTCCACTTT
TRBD1,TRBJ2-7,many,TRBV5-1,CASSLVGRGYEQYF,TGCGCCAGCAGCTTAGTCGGCAGGGGGTACGAGCAGTACTTC
TRBD2,TRBJ2-1,many,TRBV20-1,CSAKASGPQAHNEQFF,TGCAGTGCTAAGGCTAGCGGGCCCCAGGCGCACAATGAGCAGTTCTTC
NA,TRBJ2-1,many,TRBV12-3/TRBV12-4,CASSLARTGNNEQFF,TGTGCCAGCAGTTTAGCGAGAACAGGGAATAATGAGCAGTTCTTC
NA,TRBJ2-1,many,TRBV20-1,CSASLGGTVYNEQFF,TGCAGTGCCAGCCTAGGTGGGACGGTCTACAATGAGCAGTTCTTC
TRBD2,TRBJ2-7,many,TRBV11-2,CASSPTSGSTYEQYF,TGTGCCAGCAGTCCGACTAGCGGGTCTACCTACGAGCAGTACTTC
NA,TRBJ2-1,many,TRBV24-1,CATSDTTGAPEINEQFF,TGTGCCACCAGTGATACTACCGGCGCTCCCGAAATCAATGAGCAGTTCTTC
TRBD2,TRBJ2-5,NA,TRBV19,CASRVGTTTKETQYF,TGTGCCAGTAGAGTCGGGACTACTACTAAAGAGACCCAGTACTTC
NA,TRBJ2-5,many,TRBV5-1,CASSLWGRGEEETQYF,TGCGCCAGCAGCCTCTGGGGGCGGGGTGAGGAAGAGACCCAGTACTTC
NA,TRBJ2-7,many,TRBV20-1,CSARVRGRHEQYF,TGCAGTGCTAGGGTCCGGGGTCGCCACGAGCAGTACTTC
NA,TRBJ2-5,many,TRBV12-3/TRBV12-4,CASSLLGLQETQYF,TGTGCCAGCAGTCTGTTGGGACTCCAAGAGACCCAGTACTTC
NA,TRBJ2-7,many,TRBV7-2,CASSLASSREVEQYF,TGTGCCAGCAGCTTAGCGTCGTCTAGGGAGGTCGAGCAGTACTTC
NA,TRBJ2-7,many,TRBV18,CASSRTRGAYEQYF,TGTGCCAGCTCACGGACAAGAGGGGCCTACGAGCAGTACTTC
TRBD2,TRBJ2-1,many,TRBV20-1,CSGAGLAGGLNEQFF,TGCAGTGGTGCGGGACTAGCGGGAGGTTTGAATGAGCAGTTCTTC
NA,TRBJ2-3,many,TRBV7-2,CASSLDVGHADTQYF,TGTGCCAGCAGCTTGGACGTGGGGCACGCAGATACGCAGTATTTT
TRBD2,TRBJ2-1,many,TRBV10-3,CASGEGDYNEQFF,TGTGCCAGCGGGGAGGGCGACTACAATGAGCAGTTCTTC
NA,TRBJ2-4,many,TRBV6-2/TRBV6-3,CASRNRAAWLAKNIQYF,TGTGCCAGCAGGAACCGGGCCGCTTGGCTAGCCAAAAACATTCAGTACTTC
NA,TRBJ2-1,many,TRBV20-1,CSARDPKAGLHNEQFF,TGCAGTGCTAGAGATCCCAAAGCGGGTTTGCACAATGAGCAGTTCTTC
NA,TRBJ2-7,many,TRBV5-1,CASSLAQVAYEQYF,TGCGCCAGCAGCTTGGCACAGGTGGCGTACGAGCAGTACTTC
NA,TRBJ1-1,many,TRBV5-1,CASSNGLENTEAFF,TGCGCCAGCAGCAACGGACTGGAGAACACTGAAGCTTTCTTT
TRBD1,TRBJ2-7,many,TRBV15,CATSSGQARWGEQYF,TGTGCCACCAGCAGCGGACAGGCCCGATGGGGGGAGCAGTACTTC
NA,TRBJ1-1,many,TRBV5-1,CASSTRRTSTEAFF,TGCGCCAGCAGCACCCGGCGGACGAGCACTGAAGCTTTCTTT
TRBD2,TRBJ2-3,many,TRBV11-2,CASSWTSGSTDTQYF,TGTGCCAGCAGCTGGACTAGCGGGAGCACAGATACGCAGTATTTT
NA,TRBJ1-5,many,TRBV28,CASSLPQRQPQHF,TGTGCCAGCAGTTTACCACAGCGTCAGCCCCAGCATTTT
NA,TRBJ2-3,many,TRBV20-1,CSASRGGGGSRDTQYF,TGCAGTGCTAGCCGCGGGGGCGGGGGAAGCAGAGATACGCAGTATTTT
TRBD1,TRBJ2-7,many,TRBV7-6,CASSQGGAYEQYF,TGTGCCAGCAGCCAAGGGGGCGCGTACGAGCAGTACTTC
NA,TRBJ1-1,many,TRBV6-2/TRBV6-3,CASTHLGATEAFF,TGTGCCAGCACCCATTTGGGGGCCACTGAAGCTTTCTTT
TRBD1,TRBJ2-7,many,TRBV28,CASTTRTGGVYEQYF,TGTGCCAGCACCACTCGGACAGGGGGGGTATACGAGCAGTACTTC
NA,TRBJ2-1,many,TRBV20-1,CSASEKAYNEQFF,TGCAGTGCTAGTGAAAAAGCCTACAATGAGCAGTTCTTC
NA,TRBJ2-7,many,TRBV2,CASSEAAHEGLGDPSSYEQYF,TGTGCCAGCAGTGAAGCGGCCCATGAGGGATTAGGCGACCCCAGCTCCTACGAGCAGTACTTC